Here is one T cell receptor (beta chain) with its context. Its specificity is not known. V was shortened by 5 bases and J by 4 bases, with 17 bases between the two germline ends. The CDR3 has 15 amino acids. The V gene's germline CDR1 is SEHNR and CDR2 FQNEAQ (reference sequence). Repertoires were generated with immunoSEQ multiplex PCR, while TCRdb's copy carries only in-frame clones and drops some. The repertoire includes under 150,000 clones, approximately 80% of them detected once, and 3% to 4% sits in the top ten. The sample belongs to a study of cytotoxic CD8 clonotypes in ibrutinib-treated CLL. Study as a whole: The patient breakdown showed more than 9 relapsed/refractory and more than 14 treatment-naive cases, with some 17 IGHV unmutated. Overall study findings and caveats: Sampling schedules were unmatched across sustained-remission and progressing patients. An increase in clonality occurred at ibrutinib response, followed by a return toward baseline at progression.

The specimen was PBMCs, collected after 24 months of ibrutinib treatment. V usage is TRBV7-9 and J usage is TRBJ1-2; D may be TRBD1 (6 bases). The clonotype comes from a human donor with chronic lymphocytic leukemia. The CDR3 nucleotides are TGTGCCAGCAGCGATCCGGGACAAGTAATCTATGGCTACACCTTC. It encodes CASSDPGQVIYGYTF.